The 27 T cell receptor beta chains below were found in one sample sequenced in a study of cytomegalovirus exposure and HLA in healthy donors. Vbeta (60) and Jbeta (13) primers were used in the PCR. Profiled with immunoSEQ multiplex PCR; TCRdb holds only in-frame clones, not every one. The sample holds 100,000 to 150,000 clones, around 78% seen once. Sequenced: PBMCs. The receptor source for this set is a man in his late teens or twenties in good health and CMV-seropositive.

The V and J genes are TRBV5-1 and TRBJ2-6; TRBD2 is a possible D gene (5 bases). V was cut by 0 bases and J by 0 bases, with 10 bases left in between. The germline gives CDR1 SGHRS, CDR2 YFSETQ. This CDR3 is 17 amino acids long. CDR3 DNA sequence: TGCGCCAGCAGCTTGGACCCGGGGATCTCTGGGGCCAACGTCCTGACTTTC. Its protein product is CASSLDPGISGANVLTF.

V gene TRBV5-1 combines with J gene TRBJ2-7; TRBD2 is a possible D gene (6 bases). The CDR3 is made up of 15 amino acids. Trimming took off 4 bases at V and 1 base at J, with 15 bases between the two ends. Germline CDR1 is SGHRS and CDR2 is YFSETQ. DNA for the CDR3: TGCGCCAGCAGCGTCTTAGGGCGGGGATCCTACGAGCAGTACTTC. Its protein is CASSVLGRGSYEQYF.

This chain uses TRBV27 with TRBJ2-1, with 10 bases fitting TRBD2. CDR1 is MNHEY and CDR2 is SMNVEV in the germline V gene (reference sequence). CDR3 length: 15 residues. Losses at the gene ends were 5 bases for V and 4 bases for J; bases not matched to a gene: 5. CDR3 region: CASSVTSGEYNEQFF. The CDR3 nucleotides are TGTGCCAGCAGTGTAACTAGCGGGGAGTACAATGAGCAGTTCTTC.

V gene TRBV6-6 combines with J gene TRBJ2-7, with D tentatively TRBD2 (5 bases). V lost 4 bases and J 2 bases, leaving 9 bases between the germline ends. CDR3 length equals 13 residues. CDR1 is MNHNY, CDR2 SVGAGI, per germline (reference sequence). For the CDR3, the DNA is TGTGCCAGCAGTTTTGCGGGCACCTACGAGCAGTACTTC. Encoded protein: CASSFAGTYEQYF.

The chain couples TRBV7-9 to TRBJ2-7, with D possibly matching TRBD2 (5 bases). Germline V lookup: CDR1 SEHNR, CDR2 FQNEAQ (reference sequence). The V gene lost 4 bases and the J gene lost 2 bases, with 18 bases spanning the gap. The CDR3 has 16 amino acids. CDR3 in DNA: TGTGCCAGCAGCTCGATAATCGGAGGCCCTACCTACGAGCAGTACTTC. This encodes CASSSIIGGPTYEQYF.

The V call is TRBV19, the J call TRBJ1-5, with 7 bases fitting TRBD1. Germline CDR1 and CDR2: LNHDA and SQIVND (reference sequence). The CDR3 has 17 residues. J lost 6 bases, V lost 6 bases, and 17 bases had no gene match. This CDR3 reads CASSPSLATGFVQPQHF. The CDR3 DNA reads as TGTGCCAGTAGCCCATCCCTAGCGACAGGGTTCGTTCAGCCCCAGCATTTT.

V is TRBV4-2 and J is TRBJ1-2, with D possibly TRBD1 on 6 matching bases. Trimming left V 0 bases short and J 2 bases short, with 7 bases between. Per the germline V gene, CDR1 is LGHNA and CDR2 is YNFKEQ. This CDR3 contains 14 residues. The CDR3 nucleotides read TGTGCCAGCAGCCAAGAACAGGGCAACTATGGCTACACCTTC. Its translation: CASSQEQGNYGYTF.

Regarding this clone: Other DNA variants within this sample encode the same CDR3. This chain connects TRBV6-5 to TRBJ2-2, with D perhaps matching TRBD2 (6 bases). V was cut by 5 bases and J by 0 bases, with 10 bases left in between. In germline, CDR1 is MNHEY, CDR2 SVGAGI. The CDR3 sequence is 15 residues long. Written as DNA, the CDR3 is TGTGCCAGCAGTCGGGACTCTGCGAACACCGGGGAGCTGTTTTTT. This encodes CASSRDSANTGELFF.

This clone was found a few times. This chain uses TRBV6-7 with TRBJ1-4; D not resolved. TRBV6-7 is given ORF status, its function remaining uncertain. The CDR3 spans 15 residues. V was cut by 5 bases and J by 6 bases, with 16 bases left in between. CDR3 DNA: TGTGCCAGCAGTGCTAAGGGTTGCGGGGATGAAAAACTGTTTTTT. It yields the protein CASSAKGCGDEKLFF.

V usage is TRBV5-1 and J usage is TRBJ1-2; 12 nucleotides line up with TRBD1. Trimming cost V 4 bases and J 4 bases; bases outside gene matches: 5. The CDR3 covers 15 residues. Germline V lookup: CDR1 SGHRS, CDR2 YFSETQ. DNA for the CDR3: TGCGCCAGCAGCACTCCGGGACAGGGGGCCTATGGCTACACCTTC. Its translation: CASSTPGQGAYGYTF.

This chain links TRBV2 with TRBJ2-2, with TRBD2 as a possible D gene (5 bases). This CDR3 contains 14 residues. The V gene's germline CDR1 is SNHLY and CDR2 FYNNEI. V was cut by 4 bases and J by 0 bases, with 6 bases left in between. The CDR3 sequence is CASSVGANTGELFF. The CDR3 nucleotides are TGTGCCAGCAGTGTCGGGGCGAACACCGGGGAGCTGTTTTTT.

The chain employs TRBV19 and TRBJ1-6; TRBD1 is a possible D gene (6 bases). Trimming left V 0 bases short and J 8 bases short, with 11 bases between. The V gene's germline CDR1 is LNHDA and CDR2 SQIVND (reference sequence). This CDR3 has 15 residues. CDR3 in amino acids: CASSIDTHRDSPLHF. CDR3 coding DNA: TGTGCCAGTAGTATAGATACACACAGGGATTCACCCCTCCACTTT.

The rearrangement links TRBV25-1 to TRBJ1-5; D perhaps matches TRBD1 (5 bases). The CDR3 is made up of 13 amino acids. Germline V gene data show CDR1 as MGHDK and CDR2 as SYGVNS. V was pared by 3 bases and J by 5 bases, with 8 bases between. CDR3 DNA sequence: TGTGCCAGCAGTGACAGGGTCGATCAGCCCCAGCATTTT. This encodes CASSDRVDQPQHF.

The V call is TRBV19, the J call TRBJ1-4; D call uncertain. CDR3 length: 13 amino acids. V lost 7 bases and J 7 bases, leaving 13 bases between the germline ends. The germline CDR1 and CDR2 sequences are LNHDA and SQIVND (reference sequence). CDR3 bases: TGTGCCAGTACCATGAGGCCCCTTGAAAAACTGTTTTTT. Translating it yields CASTMRPLEKLFF.

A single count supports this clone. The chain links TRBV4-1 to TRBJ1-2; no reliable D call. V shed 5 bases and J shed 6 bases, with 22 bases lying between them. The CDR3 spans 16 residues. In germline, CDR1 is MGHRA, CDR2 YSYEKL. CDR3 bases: TGCGCCAGCAGCGATGATGGTCCGGGAGATTGGGATGGCTACACCTTC. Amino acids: CASSDDGPGDWDGYTF.

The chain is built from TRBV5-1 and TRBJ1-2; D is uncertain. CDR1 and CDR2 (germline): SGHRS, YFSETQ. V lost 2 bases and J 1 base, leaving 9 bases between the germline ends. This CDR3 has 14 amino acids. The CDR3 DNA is TGCGCCAGCAGCTTCCGCCGGGATAACTATGGCTACACCTTC. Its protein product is CASSFRRDNYGYTF. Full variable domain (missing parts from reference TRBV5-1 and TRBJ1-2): KAGVTQTPRYLIKTRGQQVTLSCSPISGHRSVSWYQQTPGQGLQFLFEYFSETQRNKGNFPGRFSGRQFSNSRSEMNVSTLELGDSALYLCASSFRRDNYGYTFGSGTRLTVV.

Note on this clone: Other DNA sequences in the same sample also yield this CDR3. CDR3 sequence reads: CASSHPDGCTDTQYF. The CDR3, as DNA: TGCGCCAGCAGCCACCCCGACGGGTGCACAGATACGCAGTATTTT. The chain carries TRBV23-1 and TRBJ2-3; D unclear. TRBV23-1 is flagged as an ORF with uncertain function. Trimming took off 6 bases at V and 1 base at J, with 14 bases between the two ends. The CDR3 consists of 15 residues.

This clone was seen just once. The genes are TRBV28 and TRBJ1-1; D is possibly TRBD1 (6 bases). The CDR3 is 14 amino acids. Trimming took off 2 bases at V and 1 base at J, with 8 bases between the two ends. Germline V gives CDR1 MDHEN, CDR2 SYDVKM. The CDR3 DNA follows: TGTGCCAGCAGTTTACCGGGACAGAACACTGAAGCTTTCTTT. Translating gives CASSLPGQNTEAFF.

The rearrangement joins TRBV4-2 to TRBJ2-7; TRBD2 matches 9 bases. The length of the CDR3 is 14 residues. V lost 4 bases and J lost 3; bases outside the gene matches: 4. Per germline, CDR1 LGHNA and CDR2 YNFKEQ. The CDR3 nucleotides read TGTGCCAGCAGCCCGGGACTAGCCCACTACGAGCAGTACTTC. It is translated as CASSPGLAHYEQYF.

CDR3 region: CASSPHEAAVGNTIYF. The CDR3 nucleotides read TGTGCCAGCAGCCCCCACGAGGCCGCCGTCGGAAACACCATATATTTT. The chain employs TRBV12-1 and TRBJ1-3. TRBV12-1 has pseudogene status. The CDR3 length is 16 residues.

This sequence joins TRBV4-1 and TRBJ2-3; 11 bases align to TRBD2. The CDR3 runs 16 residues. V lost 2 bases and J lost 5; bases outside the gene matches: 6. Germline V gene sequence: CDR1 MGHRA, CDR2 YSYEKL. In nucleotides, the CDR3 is TGCGCCAGCAGCCAAACGGTAGCGGGGGGGCAAGATACGCAGTATTTT. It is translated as CASSQTVAGGQDTQYF.

The CDR3 DNA follows: TGTGCCAGCAGCTTGGAAGGGACTAGCGGGGGGGGCAGCCGGGATACGCAGTATTTT. Its protein product is CASSLEGTSGGGSRDTQYF. V gene TRBV7-6 combines with J gene TRBJ2-3; TRBD2 matches 16 bases. The germline gives CDR1 SGHVS, CDR2 FNYEAQ. V gave up 3 bases and J gave up 6 bases; unmatched junction bases: 12. This CDR3 region has 19 residues.

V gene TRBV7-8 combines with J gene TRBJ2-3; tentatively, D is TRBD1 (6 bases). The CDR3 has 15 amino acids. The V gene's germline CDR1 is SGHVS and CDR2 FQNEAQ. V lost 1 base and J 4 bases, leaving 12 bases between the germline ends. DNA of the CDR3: TGTGCCAGCAGCTTAGGGCAGGGGAGAGCAGATACGCAGTATTTT. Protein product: CASSLGQGRADTQYF.

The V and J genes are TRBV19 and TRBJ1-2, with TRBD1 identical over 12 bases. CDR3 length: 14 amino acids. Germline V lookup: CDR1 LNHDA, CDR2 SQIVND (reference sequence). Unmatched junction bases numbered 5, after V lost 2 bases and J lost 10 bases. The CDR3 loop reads CASSIMGQGAYYTF. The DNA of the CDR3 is TGTGCCAGTAGTATAATGGGACAGGGGGCCTACTACACCTTC.

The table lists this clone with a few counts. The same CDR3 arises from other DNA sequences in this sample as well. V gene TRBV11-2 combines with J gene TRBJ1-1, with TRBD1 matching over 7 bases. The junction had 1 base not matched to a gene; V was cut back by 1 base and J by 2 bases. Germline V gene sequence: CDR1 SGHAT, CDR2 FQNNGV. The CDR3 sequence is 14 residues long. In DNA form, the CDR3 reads TGTGCCAGCAGCTTAGCAGGGGGTAACACTGAAGCTTTCTTT. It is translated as CASSLAGGNTEAFF. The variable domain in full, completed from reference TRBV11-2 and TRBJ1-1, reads EAGVAQSPRYKIIEKRQSVAFWCNPISGHATLYWYQQILGQGPKLLIQFQNNGVVDDSQLPKDRFSAERLKGVDSTLKIQPAKLEDSAVYLCASSLAGGNTEAFFGQGTRLTVV.

CDR3 nucleotides: TGTGCCAGCAGTCCGCAAGGGTCGGAGGAGCCCCAGCATTTT. It is translated as CASSPQGSEEPQHF. The rearrangement uses TRBV27 and TRBJ1-5; D not certain. CDR3 length: 14 amino acids. V lost 5 bases and J lost 8, with 16 bases in between. Germline CDR1 and CDR2: MNHEY and SMNVEV (reference sequence).

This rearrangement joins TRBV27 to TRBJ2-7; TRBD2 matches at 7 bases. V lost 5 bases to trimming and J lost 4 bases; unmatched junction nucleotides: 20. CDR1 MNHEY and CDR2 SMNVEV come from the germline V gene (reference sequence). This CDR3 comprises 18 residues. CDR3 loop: CASSPTTPGLGGDYEQYF. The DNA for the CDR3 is TGTGCCAGCAGTCCCACTACCCCCGGACTAGGTGGGGATTACGAGCAGTACTTC.